This T cell receptor (beta chain) was recovered during a study of CD8 T cells in ankylosing spondylitis. Study-wide results and limits: Disease-linked clones had a CD8+ phenotype and relatively low frequency in peripheral blood. There was a TCR beta motif, made of fewer than 10 highly homologous variants, that appeared characteristic of ankylosing spondylitis blood. As reported, disease-linked clones showed significant enrichment in matched ankylosing spondylitis synovial fluid.

This clonotype was seen many times. The target antigen is unknown. TCRdb processed the 5' RACE reads anew with MiXCR; each CDR3 protein has one entry. The table records about 540,000 distinct CDR3 sequences, roughly 13% of them present only once. The TCR comes from a male donor with ankylosing spondylitis. Sequencing used blood, either unsorted or a sorted T cell fraction (not recorded which).

The CDR3 region has the DNA TGTGCCACCAGCAGAGATTCAGCAGTAACCAAGTACTTC. Translated: CATSRDSAVTKYF. J is TRBJ2-5 and V is TRBV15; the D is unclear. V was pared by 0 bases and J by 12 bases, with 14 bases between. The germline gives CDR1 LNHNV, CDR2 YYDKDF (reference sequence). This CDR3 region has 13 residues.